The 16 T cell receptor beta chains listed next were all sequenced from one sample in a study of CD8 T cells in Susac syndrome. An input of about 0.45 to 1 ug of RNA was subjected to reverse transcription using random hexamers. TCRdb processed the immunoSEQ multiplex PCR reads anew with MiXCR; each CDR3 protein has one entry. The sample contains about 300,000 distinct CDR3 sequences, about 89% of which appear only once. The specimen sequenced was CD8+ T cells from PBMCs. These receptors came from a human donor with multiple sclerosis.

This chain uses TRBV6-5 with TRBJ2-1, with 7 bases matching TRBD1. This CDR3 is 15 amino acids long. Germline CDR1 MNHEY, CDR2 SVGAGI. With V trimmed by 0 bases and J by 8 bases, 7 bases remained unmatched. The CDR3 nucleotides are TGTGCCAGCAGTTACTCGACGACAGGGATCGATGAGCAGTTCTTC. Its protein product is CASSYSTTGIDEQFF.

Points on this clonotype: A read error may produce the germline difference seen at one junction end. V is TRBV10-2 and J is TRBJ2-7; the match to TRBD2 covers 14 bases. Germline loops: CDR1 WSHSY, CDR2 SAAADI. The CDR3 is made up of 14 amino acids. This chain's CDR3 is CASGGTSGSARVRF. The CDR3 bases are TGCGCCAGCGGGGGGACTAGCGGGAGCGCGAGGGTACGCTTC.

The chain uses TRBV27 and TRBJ1-1; TRBD1 is a possible D gene (5 bases). The length of the CDR3 is 15 residues. V was shortened by 2 bases and J by 0 bases, with 10 bases between the two germline ends. Germline CDR1 is MNHEY and CDR2 is SMNVEV (reference sequence). CDR3 amino acids: CASSLGGSLNTEAFF. The CDR3 DNA reads as TGTGCCAGCAGTTTAGGGGGGTCCCTGAACACTGAAGCTTTCTTT.

V and J are TRBV29-1 and TRBJ2-1; the match to TRBD1 covers 12 bases. CDR3 length equals 15 residues. Germline CDR1 reads SQVTM; CDR2 reads ANQGSEA. The CDR3 DNA is TGCACCGCGCCGAAGGGGACAGGGGGCAGGGATGAGCAGTTCTTC. Its translation is CTAPKGTGGRDEQFF.

This rearrangement joins TRBV19 to TRBJ2-2, with 8 bases matching TRBD1. The CDR3 extends over 17 amino acids. After removal of 5 bases from V and 4 bases from J, the junction contained 12 bases not matched to a gene. Per germline, CDR1 LNHDA and CDR2 SQIVND (reference sequence). The CDR3: CASSPPRTGIGTGELFF. The CDR3 coding sequence is TGTGCCAGTAGTCCCCCGCGGACAGGGATAGGCACCGGGGAGCTGTTTTTT. Filled out from reference TRBV19 and TRBJ2-2, the complete variable domain reads DGGITQSPKYLFRKEGQNVTLSCEQNLNHDAMYWYRQDPGQGLRLIYYSQIVNDFQKGDIAEGYSVSREKKESFPLTVTSAQKNPTAFYLCASSPPRTGIGTGELFFGEGSRLTVL.

The rearrangement uses TRBV29-1 and TRBJ1-2; no firm D call. The CDR3 is made up of 14 amino acids. The ends were cut back, 2 bases at V and 4 bases at J, with 14 bases in the middle. Germline lookup yields CDR1 SQVTM and CDR2 ANQGSEA. CDR3: CSVETQPASYGYTF. CDR3 bases: TGCAGCGTTGAAACCCAACCAGCTAGCTATGGCTACACCTTC.

V is TRBV4-3 and J is TRBJ2-7, with 8 bases that match TRBD1. The germline V gene has CDR1 LGHNA and CDR2 YSLEER. The CDR3 extends over 15 amino acids. V dropped 5 bases and J dropped 0; count of bases not matched to a gene: 6. CDR3 protein: CASSAGQASSYEQYF. The CDR3 coding sequence is TGCGCCAGCAGCGCGGGACAGGCAAGCTCCTACGAGCAGTACTTC.

The chain has TRBV4-3 and TRBJ2-2, with D possibly TRBD1 on 6 matching bases. Germline V gene lookup returns CDR1 LGHNA and CDR2 YSLEER. Trimming took 5 bases from V and 10 from J, leaving 23 bases between them. The CDR3 is 16 amino acids. CDR3: CASSAGTPVLLVELFF. The CDR3 bases are TGCGCCAGCAGCGCCGGGACACCGGTACTTCTGGTGGAGCTGTTTTTT.

This chain joins TRBV4-3 and TRBJ1-1; TRBD1 is a possible D gene (6 bases). With 0 bases removed from V and 6 bases from J, the gap between germline ends came to 8 bases. Germline CDR1 is LGHNA and CDR2 is YSLEER. The length of the CDR3 is 13 residues. The CDR3 is CASSQDRGAEAFF. The CDR3 bases are TGCGCCAGCAGCCAAGACAGGGGCGCTGAAGCTTTCTTT.

The V and J genes are TRBV29-1 and TRBJ2-7; D assignment may be TRBD1 or TRBD2 (5 bases each). In germline, CDR1 is SQVTM, CDR2 ANQGSEA. Trimming took 5 bases from V and 2 from J, leaving 13 bases between them. This CDR3 comprises 13 residues. CDR3 DNA: TGCAGCGTTCTCCGGGACGCTCCCTACGAGCAGTACTTC. Its protein is CSVLRDAPYEQYF.

V and J are TRBV15 and TRBJ2-1, with D possibly TRBD2 on 6 matching bases. Trimming took 5 bases from V and 10 from J, leaving 18 bases between them. Germline V gene lookup returns CDR1 LNHNV and CDR2 YYDKDF (reference sequence). This CDR3 comprises 14 residues. CDR3 protein: CATSGGILRWEQFF. The CDR3 nucleotides read TGTGCCACCAGCGGCGGGATTCTCAGATGGGAGCAGTTCTTC.

This clonotype was seen a few times. The rearrangement joins TRBV28 to TRBJ2-7, with D tentatively TRBD1 or TRBD2 (5 bases each). The V gene's germline CDR1 is MDHEN and CDR2 SYDVKM. The CDR3 covers 14 residues. V gave up 2 bases and J gave up 5 bases, with 13 bases separating them. The CDR3 nucleotides read TGTGCCAGCAGTTTAAAGGGACGGGTCGACGAGCAGTACTTC. Its protein is CASSLKGRVDEQYF.

The chain employs TRBV9 and TRBJ2-6; no firm D call. V lost 0 bases, J lost 0 bases, and 10 bases lay in between. Germline CDR1 is SGDLS and CDR2 is YYNGEE. This CDR3 region has 17 residues. Written as DNA, the CDR3 is TGTGCCAGCAGCGTAGATGTAGGGAACTCTGGGGCCAACGTCCTGACTTTC. Its translation: CASSVDVGNSGANVLTF.

This chain joins TRBV30 and TRBJ2-7; 9 positions match TRBD1. V trimming: 4 bases; J trimming: 2 bases; junction bases outside the gene matches: 6. The CDR3 is made up of 14 amino acids. CDR1 and CDR2 from the germline V gene are GTSNPN and SVGIG (reference sequence). CDR3 DNA: TGTGCCTGGACTCCGGGACAGGGACCCTACGAGCAGTACTTC. Translated, it gives CAWTPGQGPYEQYF.

This rearrangement joins TRBV7-2 to TRBJ2-7, with D possibly TRBD1 on 6 matching bases. Germline lookup yields CDR1 SGHTA and CDR2 FQGNSA. V lost 6 bases to trimming and J lost 5 bases, with 17 bases between them. The CDR3 sequence is 14 residues long. CDR3 DNA: TGTGCCAGCAGTTACCCTATGGGGGCGGACGAGCAGTACTTC. This gives the protein CASSYPMGADEQYF. The whole variable domain, filled in from reference TRBV7-2 and TRBJ2-7, reads GAGVSQSPSNKVTEKGKDVELRCDPISGHTALYWYRQSLGQGLEFLIYFQGNSAPDKSGLPSDRFSAERTGGSVSTLTIQRTQQEDSAVYLCASSYPMGADEQYFGPGTRLTVT.

The rearrangement links TRBV29-1 to TRBJ2-7; a weak D match, TRBD2 (6 bases). Germline CDR1 is SQVTM and CDR2 is ANQGSEA. The CDR3 loop spans 12 amino acids. V lost 3 bases and J lost 2, with 8 bases in between. The CDR3 region has the DNA TGCAGCGTTGAGGAGGGTGCCTACGAGCAGTACTTC. This encodes CSVEEGAYEQYF.